This T cell receptor (beta chain) comes out of a study of identical twins. The study, taken as a whole, reports: An excess of low generation probability was shown by twin-shared out-of-frame alpha sequences.

TCRdb analysed the 5' RACE reads with MiXCR anew, one entry per CDR3 protein. The sample records about 530,000 distinct CDR3 sequences, around 20% being singletons. This CDR3 region has 13 residues. Germline V gene sequence: CDR1 SNHLY, CDR2 FYNNEI. Trimming pared 8 bases from V and 5 bases from J, leaving 15 bases between. Turning to this clonotype: Its cognate antigen is unknown.

The sample was also reused in another study, on yellow fever vaccine responses in identical twins.

The chain is built from TRBV2 and TRBJ1-1; D might be TRBD1 (6 bases). Sequenced material: CD4+ T cells sorted from blood. This TCR came from a woman aged 18-30 years in good health. CDR3 nucleotides: TGTGCCAGCCACAGGGATAGGGGAACTGAAGCTTTCTTT. Encoded protein: CASHRDRGTEAFF.